A selection of T cell receptor beta chains follows, all from one sample in a study of cytomegalovirus exposure and HLA in healthy donors. Here immunoSEQ multiplex PCR was the method, and the copy in TCRdb shows in-frame clones only, minus some. The profile shows almost 200,000 clones, roughly four fifths of them singletons. Sequencing used PBMCs. These receptors were taken from a man younger than 45 in good health and CMV-seronegative. CDR3s include the opening cysteine and the closing phenylalanine or tryptophan. Fields, in order: CDR3 length, D gene, V gene, CDR3 protein. The D gene is left open where the match is weak.

15,TRBD2,TRBV6-6,CASRHLAGGVNTQYF
14,TRBD2,TRBV11-3,CASSHRLATDTQYF
16,TRBD2,TRBV7-8,CASSPPLREAPYEQYF
15,TRBD2,TRBV7-3,CASSWGLAGLQEQFF
16,TRBD2,TRBV28,CASSLQPGLAAYEQYF
15,.,TRBV6-5,CASRQAPGGAGEQYF
16,.,TRBV7-9,CASSPGSAGSYNEQFF
15,TRBD1,TRBV6-1,CASSEAMLGQGKAFF
14,.,TRBV10-3,CAISVRDPTGELFF
14,.,TRBV27,CASSLTDPSETQYF
16,TRBD1,TRBV15,CATSRGRTGTNYGYTF
12,.,TRBV2,CASNLRGGEQFF